The next 7 T cell receptor beta chains were all read from a single sample in a study of cytotoxic CD8 clonotypes in ibrutinib-treated CLL. Some clones are missing from TCRdb's copy, which holds only in-frame ones; the method was immunoSEQ multiplex PCR. Counted here are 200,000 or so clones, just under 80% occurring once; the ten biggest clones make up more than 9.5%. Specimen: PBMCs, collected after 12 months of ibrutinib treatment. Source of these receptors: a human donor with chronic lymphocytic leukemia.

The chain links TRBV6-5 to TRBJ2-7, with D possibly being TRBD2 (5 bases). Germline V lookup: CDR1 MNHEY, CDR2 SVGAGI. V lost 4 bases to trimming and J lost 3 bases, with 7 bases between them. The CDR3 runs 12 residues. As DNA, the CDR3 is TGTGCCAGCAGTTCTCGGGGCTACGAGCAGTACTTC. Encoded protein: CASSSRGYEQYF.

This clone was counted a few times. The J gene is TRBJ1-6, the V gene TRBV25-1, with 8 bases aligning to TRBD1. This CDR3 spans 15 amino acids. Trimming cost V 10 bases and J 6 bases; bases outside gene matches: 11. Germline V lookup: CDR1 MGHDK, CDR2 SYGVNS. The chain's CDR3 is CATEQQGVGNSPLHF. As DNA, the CDR3 is TGTGCCACCGAGCAACAGGGGGTAGGTAATTCACCCCTCCACTTT.

This clone was counted once. The chain has TRBV9 and TRBJ2-7; D remains unclear. Per germline, CDR1 SGDLS and CDR2 YYNGEE. V was trimmed by 3 bases and J by 0 bases, leaving 10 bases between them. This CDR3 has 14 residues. CDR3 region: CASSAHTLSYEQYF. The CDR3 DNA is TGTGCCAGCAGCGCCCACACCCTCTCCTACGAGCAGTACTTC.

CDR3 in amino acids: CASQPLMGQGNGANVLTF. CDR3 in DNA: TGCGCCAGCCAACCTTTAATGGGACAGGGTAATGGGGCCAACGTCCTGACTTTC. The chain has TRBV5-1 and TRBJ2-6; 9 bases line up with TRBD1. The germline gives CDR1 SGHRS, CDR2 YFSETQ. V was clipped by 7 bases and J by 3 bases; unmatched bases: 14. This CDR3 is built from 18 residues. The full variable domain, in which reference TRBV5-1 and TRBJ2-6 provide the parts outside the CDR3, is KAGVTQTPRYLIKTRGQQVTLSCSPISGHRSVSWYQQTPGQGLQFLFEYFSETQRNKGNFPGRFSGRQFSNSRSEMNVSTLELGDSALYLCASQPLMGQGNGANVLTFGAGSRLTVL.

This clone has more than one count but fewer than ten. V and J are TRBV5-1 and TRBJ1-1, with D possibly TRBD1 on 5 matching bases. Germline V CDR1 and CDR2: SGHRS, YFSETQ. Trimming cost V 0 bases and J 7 bases, with 16 bases left between them. This CDR3 is built from 15 residues. CDR3 sequence reads: CASSLGGDPRLEAFF. Written as DNA, the CDR3 is TGCGCCAGCAGCTTGGGCGGGGACCCACGCCTTGAAGCTTTCTTT.

This chain links TRBV28 with TRBJ2-6; tentative D call: TRBD1 (6 bases). Trimming removed 5 bases at V and 0 bases at J, with 17 bases between. The germline V gene encodes CDR1 MDHEN and CDR2 SYDVKM. The CDR3 extends over 18 amino acids. The DNA for the CDR3 is TGTGCCAGCAGTCCCAATGTGGGGGCTAACTCTGGGGCCAACGTCCTGACTTTC. Its protein product is CASSPNVGANSGANVLTF.

This clone has only one observation. This chain connects TRBV11-2 to TRBJ2-7, with D perhaps TRBD2 (6 bases). V was clipped by 4 bases and J by 1 base, with 11 bases between them. The germline CDR1 and CDR2 sequences are SGHAT and FQNNGV. This CDR3 spans 14 amino acids. The CDR3 DNA reads as TGTGCCAGCAGCTGGGGGGACTCTTCCTACGAGCAGTACTTC. It is translated as CASSWGDSSYEQYF.